This record covers a single T cell receptor beta chain. This sample was taken from a study of cytotoxic CD8 clonotypes in ibrutinib-treated CLL. This CDR3 is built from 12 residues. Trimming took off 2 bases at V and 2 bases at J, with 7 bases between the two ends. In germline, CDR1 is GTSNPN, CDR2 SVGIG (reference sequence). Clones were sequenced by immunoSEQ multiplex PCR, and TCRdb holds only the in-frame ones, with some missing. This sample has some 200,000 clones, with roughly three quarters found just once. The material sequenced was PBMCs, taken after 12 months of ibrutinib treatment. This chain uses TRBV30 with TRBJ2-7; no clear D. The sequence came from a human donor with chronic lymphocytic leukemia. CDR3 region: CAWSRVAYEQYF. CDR3 bases: TGTGCCTGGAGTCGAGTAGCCTACGAGCAGTACTTC.